The next 11 T cell receptor beta chains were all read from a single sample in a study of blood T cells in healthy people across ages. Together with a sample-barcoded 5' primer, a J-beta primer mix was included in a second PCR lasting about 7 to 12 cycles. One entry per CDR3 protein results from TCRdb running MiXCR on the 5' RACE reads. Of around 1,700,000 distinct CDR3 sequences in the sample, 28% were seen once. Sequencing input: blood. These receptors were collected from a woman aged 25 to 39 in good health.

To note about this clonotype: Just one base apart from a much larger clone, this may be a read error. The CDR3 region has the DNA TGTACCAGCAGCTTAAGAGCGGGGGGCACTGAAGCTTTCTTT. Translating gives CTSSLRAGGTEAFF. V usage is TRBV7-2 and J usage is TRBJ1-1, with a possible D match to TRBD1 (5 bases). V dropped 2 bases and J dropped 4 bases, with 11 bases sitting between them. Germline V CDR1 and CDR2: SGHTA, FQGNSA. This CDR3 is 14 amino acids long.

The genes are TRBV20-1 and TRBJ2-1, with 12 bases fitting TRBD2. The CDR3 sequence is 14 residues long. Germline CDR1 DFQATT, CDR2 SNEGSKA (reference sequence). The CDR3 DNA reads TGCAGACGCACGGGACTAGCGGGCCTTGGCGAGCAGTTCTTC. Amino acid sequence: CRRTGLAGLGEQFF.

The V call is TRBV10-3, the J call TRBJ2-3; 8 bases map to TRBD2. This CDR3 contains 13 residues. J was trimmed by 8 bases and V by 10 bases; bases with no gene match: 11. The germline gives CDR1 ENHRY, CDR2 SYGVKD. The CDR3 coding sequence is TGTGCCACGGGACTAGGGGGATCAGGTACGCAGTATTTT. Protein sequence: CATGLGGSGTQYF.

As to this clonotype: One end of the junction does not line up with germline, which may come from a read error. This chain joins TRBV20-1 and TRBJ1-3; D ambiguous. The CDR3 sequence is 15 residues long. CDR1 is DFQATT, CDR2 SNEGSKA, per germline (reference sequence). CDR3 loop: CSARGGGSSGNTIDF. CDR3 nucleotide sequence: TGCAGTGCTAGAGGAGGTGGCAGCTCTGGAAACACCATAGATTTT.

This clonotype was counted a few times. This chain links TRBV7-2 with TRBJ2-7; D uncertain. The germline CDR1 and CDR2 sequences are SGHTA and FQGNSA. The V end was cut by 2 bases, the J end by 1 base, with 12 bases between. The CDR3 spans 15 residues. CDR3 DNA: TGTGCCAGCAGCTTATCCACGACACTTTCCTACGAGCAGTACTTC. This encodes CASSLSTTLSYEQYF.

This clonotype has at least ten counts. The chain employs TRBV5-5 and TRBJ2-5, with D perhaps assigned TRBD1 or TRBD2 (5 bases each). The germline V and J ends were trimmed by 7 bases and 2 bases, with 21 bases remaining between them. From germline, CDR1 is SGHKS and CDR2 YYEKEE (reference sequence). The CDR3 has 16 amino acids. The CDR3 spells CASVRSLGTGQETQYF. The CDR3 DNA reads TGTGCCAGCGTTCGGTCTCTGGGGACGGGGCAAGAGACCCAGTACTTC.

This clonotype was observed a handful of times. CDR3 nucleotides: TGTGCCAGCAGGGGTATGACAGGGGGGGAAGCTTTCTTT. Translation: CASRGMTGGEAFF. The gene calls are TRBV12-3 or TRBV12-4 and TRBJ1-1; 9 positions agree with TRBD1. The V segment lost 6 bases and the J segment 8 bases; nucleotides outside the gene matches: 7. The CDR3 extends over 13 amino acids.

The CDR3 DNA reads TGTGCCAGCAGCTTCGGTCTTCCCACCGGGGAGCTGTTTTTT. This translates into CASSFGLPTGELFF. The V call is TRBV7-2, the J call TRBJ2-2; D remains ambiguous. The germline V gene encodes CDR1 SGHTA and CDR2 FQGNSA. This CDR3 region has 14 residues. V shed 3 bases and J shed 4 bases, with 9 bases lying between them.

In this sample, this clonotype turned up a few times. The chain recombines TRBV20-1 with TRBJ2-7; D uncertain. Germline-derived CDR1 and CDR2 are DFQATT and SNEGSKA (reference sequence). Between the trimmed V and J ends, which lost 1 base and 3 bases, there was a span of 10 bases. The CDR3 is 13 amino acids. The CDR3 nucleotides read TGCAGTGCTAGAGGCGGAACCTTCTACGAGCAGTACTTC. Protein: CSARGGTFYEQYF.

This chain links TRBV14 with TRBJ2-7; TRBD1 matches 8 bases. V shed 5 bases and J 6 bases; nucleotides not matched to a gene: 18. The CDR3 runs to 17 residues. Germline CDR1 is SGHDN and CDR2 is FVKESK. CDR3: CASSVWRFGTGDTEQYF. For the CDR3, the DNA is TGTGCCAGCAGCGTATGGAGATTCGGGACAGGAGACACCGAGCAGTACTTC.

As for this clonotype: This may come from a read error, since a much larger clone is one base off. This chain uses TRBV11-2 with TRBJ2-4; tentative D call: TRBD2 (6 bases). Between the trimmed V and J ends, which lost 0 bases and 13 bases, there was a span of 19 bases. The V gene's germline CDR1 is SGHAT and CDR2 FQNNGV. The CDR3 runs 15 residues. CDR3 DNA: TGTGCCAGCAGCTTAGATGGGGCGGACTACAATGAGCAGTACTTC. It codes for CASSLDGADYNEQYF.